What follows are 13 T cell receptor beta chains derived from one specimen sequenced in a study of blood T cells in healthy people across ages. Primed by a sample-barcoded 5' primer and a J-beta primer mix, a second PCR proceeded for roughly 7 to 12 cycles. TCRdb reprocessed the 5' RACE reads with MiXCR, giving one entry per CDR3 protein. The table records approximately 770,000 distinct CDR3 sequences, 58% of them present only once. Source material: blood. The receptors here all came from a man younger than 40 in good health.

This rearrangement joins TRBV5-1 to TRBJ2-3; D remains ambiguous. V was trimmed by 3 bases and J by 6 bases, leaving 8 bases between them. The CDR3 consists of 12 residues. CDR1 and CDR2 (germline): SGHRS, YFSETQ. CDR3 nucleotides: TGCGCCAGCAGCTCGCACCCGGATACGCAGTATTTT. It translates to CASSSHPDTQYF.

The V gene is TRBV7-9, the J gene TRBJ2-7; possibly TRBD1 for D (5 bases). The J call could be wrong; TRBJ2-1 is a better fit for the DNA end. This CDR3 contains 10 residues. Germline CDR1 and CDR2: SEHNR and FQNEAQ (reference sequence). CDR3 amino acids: CASRQSRQFF. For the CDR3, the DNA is TGTGCCAGCCGACAGAGTCGGCAGTTCTTC.

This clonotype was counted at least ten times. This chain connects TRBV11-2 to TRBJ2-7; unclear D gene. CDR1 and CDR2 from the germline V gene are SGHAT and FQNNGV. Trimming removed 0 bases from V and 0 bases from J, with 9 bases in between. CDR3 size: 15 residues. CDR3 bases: TGTGCCAGCAGCTTAGATTTCACGGACTCCTACGAGCAGTACTTC. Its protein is CASSLDFTDSYEQYF.

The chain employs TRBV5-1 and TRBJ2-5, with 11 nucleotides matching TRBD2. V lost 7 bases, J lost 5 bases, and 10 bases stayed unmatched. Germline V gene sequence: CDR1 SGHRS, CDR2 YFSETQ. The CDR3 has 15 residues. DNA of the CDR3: TGCGCCAGCGCCAAAGACGGGACTAGCGGTGAGACCCAGTACTTC. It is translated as CASAKDGTSGETQYF. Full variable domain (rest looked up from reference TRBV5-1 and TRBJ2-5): KAGVTQTPRYLIKTRGQQVTLSCSPISGHRSVSWYQQTPGQGLQFLFEYFSETQRNKGNFPGRFSGRQFSNSRSEMNVSTLELGDSALYLCASAKDGTSGETQYFGPGTRLLVL.

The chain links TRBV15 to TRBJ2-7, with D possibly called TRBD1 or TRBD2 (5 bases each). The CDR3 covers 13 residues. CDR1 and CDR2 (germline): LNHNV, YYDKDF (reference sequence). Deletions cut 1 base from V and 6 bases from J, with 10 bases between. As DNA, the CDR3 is TGTGCCACCAGCAGAGTTGGGACCCGCGAGCAGTACTTC. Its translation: CATSRVGTREQYF.

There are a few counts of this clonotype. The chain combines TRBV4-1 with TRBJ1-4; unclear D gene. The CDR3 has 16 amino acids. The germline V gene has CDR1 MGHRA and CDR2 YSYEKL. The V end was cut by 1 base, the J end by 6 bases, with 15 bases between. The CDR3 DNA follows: TGCGCCAGCAGCCAAGTCAACCTCGTCTATTATGAAAAACTGTTTTTT. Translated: CASSQVNLVYYEKLFF.

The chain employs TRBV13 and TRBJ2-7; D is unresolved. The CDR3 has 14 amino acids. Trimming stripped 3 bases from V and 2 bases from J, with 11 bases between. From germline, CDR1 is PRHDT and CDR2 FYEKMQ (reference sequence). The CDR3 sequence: CASSFLGSAYEQYF. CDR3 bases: TGTGCCAGCAGCTTTCTGGGGTCGGCCTACGAGCAGTACTTC.

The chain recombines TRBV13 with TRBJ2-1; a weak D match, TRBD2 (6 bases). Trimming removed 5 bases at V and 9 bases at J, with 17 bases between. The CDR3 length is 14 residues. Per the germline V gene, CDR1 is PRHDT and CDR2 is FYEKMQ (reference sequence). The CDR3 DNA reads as TGTGCCAGCAGCCCCCGCAGGAGGGATGCTGAGCAGTTCTTC. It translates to CASSPRRRDAEQFF.

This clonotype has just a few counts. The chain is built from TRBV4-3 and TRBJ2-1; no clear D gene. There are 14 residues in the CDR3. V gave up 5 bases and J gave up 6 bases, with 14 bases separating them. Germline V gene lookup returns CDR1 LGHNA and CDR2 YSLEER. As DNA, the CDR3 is TGCGCCAGCAGCGAAGTGGTGATGAGCAATGAGCAGTTCTTC. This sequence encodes CASSEVVMSNEQFF.

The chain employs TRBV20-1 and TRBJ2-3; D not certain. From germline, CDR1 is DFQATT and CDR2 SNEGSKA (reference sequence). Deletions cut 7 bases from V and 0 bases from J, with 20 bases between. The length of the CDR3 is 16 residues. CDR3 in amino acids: CSVSRVQISSTDTQYF. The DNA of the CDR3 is TGCAGTGTCTCCCGGGTACAAATCTCTAGCACAGATACGCAGTATTTT.

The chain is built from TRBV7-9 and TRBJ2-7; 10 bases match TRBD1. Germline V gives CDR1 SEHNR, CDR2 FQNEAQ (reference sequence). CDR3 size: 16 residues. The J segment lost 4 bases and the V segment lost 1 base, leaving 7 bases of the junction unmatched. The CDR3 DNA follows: TGTGCCAGCAGCTTAGATCCCGGACAGGGGGGATACGAGCAGTACTTC. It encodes CASSLDPGQGGYEQYF.

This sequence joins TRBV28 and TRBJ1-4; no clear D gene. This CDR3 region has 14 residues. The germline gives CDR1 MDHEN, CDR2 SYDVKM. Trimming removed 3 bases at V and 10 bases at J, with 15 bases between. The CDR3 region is CASSLRSLDPKLFF. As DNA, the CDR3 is TGTGCCAGCAGTTTGCGCAGCCTAGACCCAAAACTGTTTTTT.

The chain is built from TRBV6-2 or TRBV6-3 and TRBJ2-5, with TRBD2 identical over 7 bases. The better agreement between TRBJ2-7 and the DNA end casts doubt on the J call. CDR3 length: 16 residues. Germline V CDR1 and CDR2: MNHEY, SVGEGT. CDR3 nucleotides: TGTGCCAGCAGCCCCTCTGGGTTGGGCGGGAGCTACGAGCAGTACTTC. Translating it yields CASSPSGLGGSYEQYF.